This T cell receptor beta chain was sequenced during a study of shared clonotypes between healthy human individuals. Study-level background: Each donor's CD4 naive and CD4 memory cells filled three plates apiece, CD8 naive two, and CD8 memory one. Overall study results and limits: Naive subsets usually exceeded memory subsets in estimated richness.

As regards this clone: Its antigen is as yet unknown.

Measured with immunoSEQ multiplex PCR; TCRdb has only the in-frame clones, and not every one. The sample has about 680,000 clones, just over 90% seen once; the top ten hold nearly 25%. Trimming pared 2 bases from V and 4 bases from J, leaving 8 bases between. The V gene's germline CDR1 is MNHEY and CDR2 SMNVEV (reference sequence). The CDR3 totals 13 residues. Terminally differentiated effector memory CD45RA+ cells were excluded from the naive CD8 cells, which were CD45RO-negative and positively selected for CCR7. Sequencing was done on a sample of naive CD8+ T cells sorted from blood. The sequence came from a man aged 25-45 years in good health. The rearrangement joins TRBV27 to TRBJ1-2; D is undetermined. The CDR3 region has the DNA TGTGCCAGCAGTTTAAGGGTCGGCTATGGCTACACCTTC. As protein: CASSLRVGYGYTF.